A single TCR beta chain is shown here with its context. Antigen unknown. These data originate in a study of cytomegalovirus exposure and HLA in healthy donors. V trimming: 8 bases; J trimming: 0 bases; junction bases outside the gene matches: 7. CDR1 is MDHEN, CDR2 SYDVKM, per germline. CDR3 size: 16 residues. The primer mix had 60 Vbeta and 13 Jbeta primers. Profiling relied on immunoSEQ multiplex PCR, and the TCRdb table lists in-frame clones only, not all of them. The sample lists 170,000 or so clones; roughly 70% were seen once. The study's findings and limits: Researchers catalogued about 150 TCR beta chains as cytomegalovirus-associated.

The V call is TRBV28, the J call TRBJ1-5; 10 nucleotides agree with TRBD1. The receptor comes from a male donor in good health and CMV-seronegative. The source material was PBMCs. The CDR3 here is CASGLGTGDSNQPQHF. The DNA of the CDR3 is TGTGCCAGCGGACTCGGGACAGGGGATAGCAATCAGCCCCAGCATTTT.